The next 16 T cell receptor beta chains were all read from a single sample in a study of vaccination effects on CD4 cells after COVID-19. After expansion with viral peptide pools in the ViraFEST assay, antigen-specific CD4+ T cells were sequenced. Having been cultured for under twelve days, the cells underwent CD4+ T cell isolation. Negative nucleocapsid antibody tests before and after vaccination confirmed no previous SARS-CoV-2 infection. Their specific antigens are unknown. Sequencing used immunoSEQ multiplex PCR; TCRdb keeps in-frame clones, though not all of them. The table records 55,000 to 80,000 clones, about four fifths of them present only once. The source material was CD4+ T cells from PBMCs cultured with SARS-CoV-2 spike peptides, sampled before COVID-19 vaccination. All receptors come from a human donor who received a COVID-19 vaccine.

This clone was observed a handful of times. CDR3 protein: CASRDTNYGYTF. The CDR3 bases are TGTGCCAGCAGAGACACGAACTATGGCTACACCTTC. V and J are TRBV2 and TRBJ1-2; D not certain. This CDR3 is 12 amino acids long. Germline-derived CDR1 and CDR2 are SNHLY and FYNNEI. V was clipped by 6 bases and J by 2 bases, with 7 bases between them.

This clone showed up just a few times. The rearrangement links TRBV6-5 to TRBJ2-1; D remains unclear. CDR1 is MNHEY, CDR2 SVGAGI, per germline. Trimming left V 6 bases short and J 4 bases short, with 10 bases between. The CDR3 loop spans 13 amino acids. The CDR3 sequence: CASRVDGYNEQFF. DNA for the CDR3: TGTGCCAGCAGAGTGGACGGGTACAATGAGCAGTTCTTC.

The chain recombines TRBV29-1 with TRBJ1-3; 9 bases are shared with TRBD1. The germline V gene has CDR1 SQVTM and CDR2 ANQGSEA. V trimming: 7 bases; J trimming: 0 bases; junction bases outside the gene matches: 4. The CDR3 loop spans 14 amino acids. CDR3 sequence: CSAGQGLSGNTIYF. CDR3 in DNA: TGCAGCGCGGGACAGGGACTCTCTGGAAACACCATATATTTT.

A single count supports this clone. The chain couples TRBV5-1 to TRBJ2-1, with TRBD1 matching over 11 bases. V trimming: 4 bases; J trimming: 7 bases; junction bases outside the gene matches: 7. This CDR3 has 15 residues. Germline CDR1 SGHRS, CDR2 YFSETQ. CDR3 sequence: CASSNGQGAVNEQFF. The CDR3 DNA follows: TGCGCCAGCAGCAATGGACAGGGGGCTGTAAATGAGCAGTTCTTC.

V gene TRBV7-9 combines with J gene TRBJ2-3; D is tentatively TRBD1 or TRBD2 (6 bases each). Germline V CDR1 and CDR2: SEHNR, FQNEAQ (reference sequence). The CDR3 consists of 15 residues. The germline V and J ends were trimmed by 6 bases and 0 bases, with 13 bases remaining between them. The CDR3 DNA is TGTGCCAGCAGTTCCGGGGGCCACAGCACAGATACGCAGTATTTT. Protein product: CASSSGGHSTDTQYF.

CDR3 bases: TGTGCCAGTACGGACTTAAACACCGGGGAGCTGTTTTTT. Its translation is CASTDLNTGELFF. The chain combines TRBV19 with TRBJ2-2, with D perhaps matching TRBD2 (5 bases). This CDR3 comprises 13 residues. V gave up 7 bases and J gave up 2 bases, with 8 bases separating them. Germline assignment: CDR1 LNHDA and CDR2 SQIVND (reference sequence).

The chain is built from TRBV24-1 and TRBJ2-5; D not resolved. Germline values: CDR1 KGHDR, CDR2 SFDVKD. This CDR3 spans 14 amino acids. V lost 4 bases, J lost 5 bases, and 13 bases lay in between. CDR3 nucleotide sequence: TGTGCCACCAGTGACTCTTTGGCCGGGGAGACCCAGTACTTC. Protein product: CATSDSLAGETQYF.

V is TRBV2 and J is TRBJ1-1; D is uncertain. Germline CDR1 and CDR2: SNHLY and FYNNEI. The ends were cut back, 8 bases at V and 10 bases at J, with 23 bases in the middle. This CDR3 region has 14 residues. CDR3 loop: CASPLRQSEFGAFF. In nucleotides, the CDR3 is TGTGCCAGCCCCCTGAGGCAGTCGGAGTTTGGAGCTTTCTTT.

This chain uses TRBV27 with TRBJ1-1; possible D gene TRBD1, 6 bases. CDR1 and CDR2 from the germline V gene are MNHEY and SMNVEV (reference sequence). V lost 6 bases and J lost 6, with 14 bases in between. The CDR3 covers 13 residues. The chain's CDR3 is CASSALGGPEAFF. The CDR3, as DNA: TGTGCCAGCAGCGCCCTGGGGGGCCCTGAAGCTTTCTTT.

This clone has just a few counts. V and J are TRBV4-2 and TRBJ1-4; no reliable D call. The CDR3 has 13 residues. Trimming stripped 0 bases from V and 6 bases from J, with 5 bases between. The germline V gene encodes CDR1 LGHNA and CDR2 YNFKEQ. In DNA form, the CDR3 reads TGTGCCAGCAGCCAAGACGGACATGAAAAACTGTTTTTT. Translation: CASSQDGHEKLFF.

J is TRBJ2-1 and V is TRBV19, with TRBD1 matching over 12 bases. This CDR3 region has 16 residues. V gave up 5 bases and J gave up 8 bases; unmatched junction bases: 10. Germline V lookup: CDR1 LNHDA, CDR2 SQIVND (reference sequence). CDR3 nucleotides: TGTGCCAGTAGTTTTCCGGGACAGGGGGCATTTTATGAGCAGTTCTTC. Protein product: CASSFPGQGAFYEQFF.

The gene calls are TRBV30 and TRBJ1-5; a weak D match, TRBD1 (6 bases). Trimming left V 4 bases short and J 4 bases short, with 17 bases between. In germline, CDR1 is GTSNPN, CDR2 SVGIG (reference sequence). This CDR3 is 15 amino acids long. CDR3 residues: CAWTTYGTLNQPQHF. The CDR3 coding sequence is TGTGCCTGGACCACCTACGGGACACTAAATCAGCCCCAGCATTTT. The variable domain in full, completed from reference TRBV30 and TRBJ1-5, reads SQTIHQWPATLVQPVGSPLSLECTVEGTSNPNLYWYRQAAGRGLQLLFYSVGIGQISSEVPQNLSASRPQDRQFILSSKKLLLSDSGFYLCAWTTYGTLNQPQHFGDGTRLSIL.

Only a few counts were recorded for this clone. In nucleotides, the CDR3 is TGTGCCAGCAGCTTAGTCCGGGACAGAACCAAGGAGCTGTTTTTT. Its protein is CASSLVRDRTKELFF. The chain is built from TRBV7-9 and TRBJ2-2; TRBD1 matches at 7 bases. Trimming took 1 base from V and 10 from J; bases not matched to a gene: 9. CDR1 and CDR2 from the germline V gene are SEHNR and FQNEAQ (reference sequence). The CDR3 spans 15 residues.

The rearrangement uses TRBV4-1 and TRBJ2-2; 9 bases are shared with TRBD1. The CDR3 extends over 16 amino acids. V dropped 4 bases and J dropped 3; count of bases not matched to a gene: 6. Per germline, CDR1 MGHRA and CDR2 YSYEKL. Here the CDR3 DNA reads TGCGCCAGCAGCCGACCGACAGGGGGGTACACCGGGGAGCTGTTTTTT. It specifies CASSRPTGGYTGELFF.

The CDR3 coding sequence is TGTGCCACCGAGGCGTTCGACTACAATGAGCAGTTCTTC. It yields the protein CATEAFDYNEQFF. The chain is built from TRBV7-8 and TRBJ2-1; unclear D gene. The CDR3 contains 13 residues. Germline CDR1 SGHVS, CDR2 FQNEAQ. Trimming removed 10 bases from V and 3 bases from J, with 13 bases in between.

This clone occurred a few times. This chain links TRBV11-2 with TRBJ1-6, with 8 nucleotides matching TRBD1. V trimming: 4 bases; J trimming: 7 bases; junction bases outside the gene matches: 6. Germline V gene data show CDR1 as SGHAT and CDR2 as FQNNGV. The CDR3 contains 15 residues. For the CDR3, the DNA is TGTGCCAGCAGCTCCCTCAGGGGGCAGAATTCACCCCTCCACTTT. Protein: CASSSLRGQNSPLHF.